The 28 T cell receptor beta chains below were found in one sample sequenced in a study of blood T cell repertoires in COVID-19. Only in-frame clones appear in the TCRdb table, and some are missing; sequencing was by immunoSEQ multiplex PCR. The profile covers approximately 160,000 clones, with roughly 87% appearing a single time and 5.5% to 8.5% taken by the ten largest. Material: PBMCs or T cells enriched from blood (not recorded which). The source of these receptors is a woman between 50 and 59 years old who had recovered from COVID-19.

V and J are TRBV7-3 and TRBJ2-3; 7 bases align to TRBD2. This CDR3 contains 15 residues. The germline CDR1 and CDR2 sequences are SGHTA and FQGTGA. Trimming at V came to 2 bases and at J to 4 bases, leaving 6 bases not matched to a gene. In nucleotides, the CDR3 is TGTGCCAGCAGCTTACTTGCGGGAGTCGCAGATACGCAGTATTTT. This gives the protein CASSLLAGVADTQYF.

The chain is built from TRBV6-2 or TRBV6-3 and TRBJ1-5; 7 bases align to TRBD1. Unmatched junction bases numbered 13, after V lost 6 bases and J lost 5 bases. Germline CDR1 and CDR2: MNHEY and SVGEGT. The CDR3 is 16 amino acids. The CDR3 is CASSQEKGQRYQPQHF. The CDR3 DNA sequence: TGTGCCAGCAGCCAAGAGAAGGGACAGAGATATCAGCCCCAGCATTTT.

The J gene is TRBJ1-6, the V gene TRBV15; no clear D. The CDR3 consists of 16 residues. Per the germline V gene, CDR1 is LNHNV and CDR2 is YYDKDF (reference sequence). V lost 0 bases to trimming and J lost 8 bases, with 14 bases between them. The CDR3 region has the DNA TGTGCCACCAGCAGAGATCGAGCGGGCGAGGATTCACCCCTCCACTTT. This translates into CATSRDRAGEDSPLHF. Together with reference TRBV15 and TRBJ1-6, the CDR3 gives the full variable domain: DAMVIQNPRYQVTQFGKPVTLSCSQTLNHNVMYWYQQKSSQAPKLLFHYYDKDFNNEADTPDNFQSRRPNTSFCFLDIRSPGLGDTAMYLCATSRDRAGEDSPLHFGNGTRLTVT.

The rearrangement links TRBV19 to TRBJ1-3; 8 positions match TRBD1. Trimming at V came to 5 bases and at J to 4 bases, leaving 7 bases not matched to a gene. CDR3 length: 15 amino acids. In germline, CDR1 is LNHDA, CDR2 SQIVND (reference sequence). The CDR3 reads CASSPRTGLGNTIYF. The CDR3 coding sequence is TGTGCCAGTAGTCCCCGGACAGGGCTGGGAAACACCATATATTTT.

Comments on this clone: At one end the junction does not follow the germline gene, possibly because of a read error. The rearrangement links TRBV27 to TRBJ2-7, with 13 bases that match TRBD2. The CDR3 consists of 14 residues. CDR1 and CDR2 (germline): MNHEY, SMNVEV (reference sequence). The CDR3 loop is CASSLSATSGRVHF. The CDR3 DNA reads TGTGCCAGCAGTTTATCAGCAACTAGCGGGAGGGTACACTTC.

The chain couples TRBV5-4 to TRBJ2-3, with a weak D call TRBD2 (6 bases). Germline assignment: CDR1 SGHNT and CDR2 YYREEE (reference sequence). Trimming left V 2 bases short and J 5 bases short, with 12 bases between. This CDR3 is 14 amino acids long. CDR3 loop: CASSFGAGIDTQYF. In DNA form, the CDR3 reads TGTGCCAGCAGCTTCGGCGCGGGAATAGATACGCAGTATTTT.

The CDR3 DNA is TGTGCCAGTAGTATAATGTTCGGGACTCCTCCTGAAAAACTGTTTTTT. Translating gives CASSIMFGTPPEKLFF. The chain recombines TRBV19 with TRBJ1-4, with D possibly TRBD1 on 5 matching bases. CDR3 length: 16 residues. Germline V lookup: CDR1 LNHDA, CDR2 SQIVND (reference sequence). Trimming took off 2 bases at V and 7 bases at J, with 17 bases between the two ends.

The chain carries TRBV21-1 and TRBJ2-2; the table's D call TRBD2 went unverified against the DNA. TRBV21-1 is classified as a pseudogene. This CDR3 is built from 13 residues. CDR3 nucleotides: TGTGCCAGCAGCAAAGGGAGGGCCGGGGAGCTGTTTTTT. Residues: CASSKGRAGELFF.

The genes are TRBV20-1 and TRBJ2-7; 10 nucleotides agree with TRBD2. V trimming: 3 bases; J trimming: 4 bases; junction bases outside the gene matches: 9. The CDR3 totals 15 residues. Germline values: CDR1 DFQATT, CDR2 SNEGSKA (reference sequence). CDR3 amino acids: CSASPTSGDVYEQYF. CDR3 coding DNA: TGCAGTGCTAGTCCTACTAGCGGGGACGTTTACGAGCAGTACTTC.

The gene calls are TRBV13 and TRBJ2-3; tentatively, D is TRBD2 (5 bases). V gave up 0 bases and J gave up 3 bases, with 10 bases separating them. The germline gives CDR1 PRHDT, CDR2 FYEKMQ (reference sequence). This CDR3 contains 15 residues. The CDR3 DNA reads TGTGCCAGCAGCTTAGGGGCCCGGAGGACAGATACGCAGTATTTT. It specifies CASSLGARRTDTQYF. The full variable domain, with the rest looked up from reference TRBV13 and TRBJ2-3, is AAGVIQSPRHLIKEKRETATLKCYPIPRHDTVYWYQQGPGQDPQFLISFYEKMQSDKGSIPDRFSAQQFSDYHSELNMSSLELGDSALYFCASSLGARRTDTQYFGPGTRLTVL.

This clone was detected only once. This chain joins TRBV19 and TRBJ1-1; D possibly corresponds to TRBD1 (5 bases). The CDR3 runs to 13 residues. Germline CDR1 is LNHDA and CDR2 is SQIVND (reference sequence). V was shortened by 1 base and J by 4 bases, with 7 bases between the two germline ends. DNA for the CDR3: TGTGCCAGTAGTATAGCTAGGGGCACTGAAGCTTTCTTT. This encodes CASSIARGTEAFF.

V usage is TRBV24-1 and J usage is TRBJ2-7; D is unclear. Between the trimmed V and J ends, which lost 6 bases and 1 base, there was a span of 3 bases. Germline CDR1 and CDR2: KGHDR and SFDVKD. CDR3 size: 11 residues. In DNA form, the CDR3 reads TGTGCCACCAGTCATTCCTACGAGCAGTACTTC. Its protein is CATSHSYEQYF.

V is TRBV28 and J is TRBJ2-3, with a weak D call TRBD1 (6 bases). Germline-derived CDR1 and CDR2 are MDHEN and SYDVKM. The CDR3 runs to 15 residues. The ends were cut back, 2 bases at V and 1 base at J, with 10 bases in the middle. CDR3: CASSLLTGRTDTQYF. The DNA of the CDR3 is TGTGCCAGCAGTTTACTTACAGGGCGCACAGATACGCAGTATTTT.

The chain joins TRBV6-5 to TRBJ2-1; no firm D call. Germline values: CDR1 MNHEY, CDR2 SVGAGI. This CDR3 spans 11 amino acids. Between the trimmed V and J ends, which lost 6 bases and 6 bases, there was a span of 6 bases. The CDR3 loop is CASSRVNEQFF. CDR3 DNA sequence: TGTGCCAGCAGCCGCGTCAATGAGCAGTTCTTC.

This clone was counted only a few times. The rearrangement uses TRBV19 and TRBJ1-2; 7 bases align to TRBD1. The CDR3 totals 16 residues. Trimming cost V 4 bases and J 4 bases; bases outside gene matches: 12. CDR1 is LNHDA and CDR2 is SQIVND in the germline V gene (reference sequence). The CDR3 sequence: CASSTHSLGTAYGYTF. CDR3 sequence (DNA): TGTGCCAGTAGTACTCACTCCCTCGGGACAGCCTATGGCTACACCTTC.

V is TRBV24-1 and J is TRBJ2-5; 7 bases are shared with TRBD1. V dropped 5 bases and J dropped 4; count of bases not matched to a gene: 3. The germline V gene has CDR1 KGHDR and CDR2 SFDVKD. The CDR3 has 13 residues. CDR3 nucleotides: TGTGCCACCAGTGGCCGGACAGGAGAGACCCAGTACTTC. Protein: CATSGRTGETQYF.

This chain links TRBV2 with TRBJ2-2; the match to TRBD2 covers 11 bases. Germline CDR1 is SNHLY and CDR2 is FYNNEI. V was clipped by 6 bases and J by 7 bases; unmatched bases: 7. The CDR3 runs to 15 residues. The CDR3 spells CASRVGLADSGELFF. In DNA form, the CDR3 reads TGTGCCAGCAGAGTGGGACTAGCGGATAGCGGGGAGCTGTTTTTT. Drawing the rest from reference TRBV2 and TRBJ2-2, the complete variable domain is EPEVTQTPSHQVTQMGQEVILRCVPISNHLYFYWYRQILGQKVEFLVSFYNNEISEKSEIFDDQFSVERPDGSNFTLKIRSTKLEDSAMYFCASRVGLADSGELFFGEGSRLTVL.

The V and J genes are TRBV5-8 and TRBJ1-2; no definite D call. V lost 4 bases, J lost 4 bases, and 11 bases lay in between. This CDR3 is 13 amino acids long. Germline-derived CDR1 and CDR2 are SGHTS and YDEGEE. The DNA of the CDR3 is TGTGCCAGCAGCCCCTGGGAGGGCTATGGCTACACCTTC. This encodes CASSPWEGYGYTF.

V gene TRBV4-1 combines with J gene TRBJ2-1; TRBD2 matches 14 bases. The J segment lost 2 bases and the V segment lost 0 bases, leaving 6 bases of the junction unmatched. CDR3 size: 19 residues. Germline loops: CDR1 MGHRA, CDR2 YSYEKL. CDR3 residues: CASSQEPQGLAGAYNEQFF. The DNA for the CDR3 is TGCGCCAGCAGCCAAGAACCTCAGGGACTAGCGGGAGCCTACAATGAGCAGTTCTTC.

V and J are TRBV3-1 (or the pseudogene TRBV3-2) and TRBJ2-5, with 14 bases identical to TRBD2. The CDR3 runs to 16 residues. CDR1 and CDR2 (germline): LGHDT, YNNKEL (reference sequence). V was clipped by 5 bases and J by 5 bases; unmatched bases: 7. The CDR3 nucleotides read TGTGCCAGCAGCTGGGGACTAGCGGGAGCTGGTGAGACCCAGTACTTC. Amino acid sequence: CASSWGLAGAGETQYF.

The chain joins TRBV5-4 to TRBJ1-6; D is ambiguous. The CDR3 runs 15 residues. Germline lookup yields CDR1 SGHNT and CDR2 YYREEE (reference sequence). Trimming removed 0 bases at V and 3 bases at J, with 7 bases between. CDR3 protein: CASSLAGNYNSPLHF. The CDR3 DNA reads as TGTGCCAGCAGCTTGGCCGGGAACTATAATTCACCCCTCCACTTT.

The table lists this clone with a count of one. The V gene is TRBV7-3, the J gene TRBJ2-5, with D possibly matching TRBD2 (6 bases). Looked up from germline, CDR1 is SGHTA and CDR2 is FQGTGA. The CDR3 length is 13 residues. Between the trimmed V and J ends, which lost 2 bases and 4 bases, there was a span of 8 bases. CDR3 in amino acids: CASSLGLTETQYF. The CDR3 DNA sequence: TGTGCCAGCAGCTTAGGACTAACAGAGACCCAGTACTTC.

The chain combines TRBV28 with TRBJ2-7; 8 bases are a match to TRBD2. Germline assignment: CDR1 MDHEN and CDR2 SYDVKM. V lost 4 bases to trimming and J lost 2 bases; unmatched junction nucleotides: 13. There are 17 residues in the CDR3. Here the CDR3 DNA reads TGTGCCAGCAGTTCTGACAGGACCCCGGGACTAGCCTACGAGCAGTACTTC. Amino acids: CASSSDRTPGLAYEQYF. Full variable domain (missing parts from reference TRBV28 and TRBJ2-7): DVKVTQSSRYLVKRTGEKVFLECVQDMDHENMFWYRQDPGLGLRLIYFSYDVKMKEKGDIPEGYSVSREKKERFSLILESASTNQTSMYLCASSSDRTPGLAYEQYFGPGTRLTVT.

The chain employs TRBV30 and TRBJ1-2; D may be TRBD1 (6 bases). Per germline, CDR1 GTSNPN and CDR2 SVGIG (reference sequence). CDR3 length: 11 residues. V lost 7 bases to trimming and J lost 4 bases, with 10 bases between them. The CDR3 sequence: CALGGSYGYTF. CDR3 nucleotide sequence: TGTGCCTTAGGGGGAAGCTATGGCTACACCTTC.

The rearrangement links TRBV18 to TRBJ2-2; 8 bases are shared with TRBD1. CDR3 size: 15 residues. V lost 5 bases and J lost 5; bases outside the gene matches: 7. Germline V gene lookup returns CDR1 KGHSH and CDR2 LQKENI. CDR3 DNA: TGTGCCAGCTCAACCGGACAGGGAAGTACCGGGGAGCTGTTTTTT. Translating it yields CASSTGQGSTGELFF. Using reference TRBV18 and TRBJ2-2 for the parts outside the CDR3, the full variable domain is NAGVMQNPRHLVRRRGQEARLRCSPMKGHSHVYWYRQLPEEGLKFMVYLQKENIIDESGMPKERFSAEFPKEGPSILRIQQVVRGDSAAYFCASSTGQGSTGELFFGEGSRLTVL.

CDR3 in amino acids: CASTPRADTGELFF. In DNA form, the CDR3 reads TGCGCCAGCACCCCCAGGGCGGACACCGGGGAGCTGTTTTTT. The chain combines TRBV5-1 with TRBJ2-2; a weak D match, TRBD1 (5 bases). Germline CDR1 reads SGHRS; CDR2 reads YFSETQ. V lost 6 bases and J lost 3, with 12 bases in between. This CDR3 has 14 amino acids.

This rearrangement joins TRBV28 to TRBJ1-2, with 10 nucleotides matching TRBD1. This CDR3 has 14 residues. Per germline, CDR1 MDHEN and CDR2 SYDVKM. With 5 bases clipped from V and 5 bases from J, the junction kept 5 bases outside the gene matches. In nucleotides, the CDR3 is TGTGCCAGCAGTGGATTGGGACAGGGGTATGGCTACACCTTC. The encoded protein is CASSGLGQGYGYTF.

This clone was found once. V and J are TRBV7-9 and TRBJ2-7; 9 bases match TRBD1. Germline-derived CDR1 and CDR2 are SEHNR and FQNEAQ (reference sequence). The CDR3 sequence is 14 residues long. The junction had 11 bases not matched to a gene; V was cut back by 9 bases and J by 5 bases. CDR3 DNA: TGTGCCAGTTCTCCAAACAGGGGGCTCAACGAGCAGTACTTC. Translation: CASSPNRGLNEQYF. The full variable domain, its missing parts supplied by reference TRBV7-9 and TRBJ2-7, is DTGVSQNPRHKITKRGQNVTFRCDPISEHNRLYWYRQTLGQGPEFLTYFQNEAQLEKSRLLSDRFSAERPKGSFSTLEIQRTEQGDSAMYLCASSPNRGLNEQYFGPGTRLTVT.